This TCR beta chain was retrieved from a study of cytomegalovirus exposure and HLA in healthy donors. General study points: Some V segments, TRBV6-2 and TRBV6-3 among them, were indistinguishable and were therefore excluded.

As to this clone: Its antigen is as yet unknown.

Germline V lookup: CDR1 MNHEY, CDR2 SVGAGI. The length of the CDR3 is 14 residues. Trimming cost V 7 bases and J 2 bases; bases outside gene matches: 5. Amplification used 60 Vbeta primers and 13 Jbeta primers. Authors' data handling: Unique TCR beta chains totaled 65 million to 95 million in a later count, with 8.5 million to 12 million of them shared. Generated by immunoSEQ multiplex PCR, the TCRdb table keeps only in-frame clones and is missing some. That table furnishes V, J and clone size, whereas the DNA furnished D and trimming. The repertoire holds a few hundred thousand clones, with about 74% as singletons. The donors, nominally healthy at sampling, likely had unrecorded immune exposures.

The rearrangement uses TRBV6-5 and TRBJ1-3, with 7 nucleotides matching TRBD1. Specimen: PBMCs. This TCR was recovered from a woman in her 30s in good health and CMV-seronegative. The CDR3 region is CASMAGTAGNTIYF. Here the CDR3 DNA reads TGTGCCAGCATGGCCGGGACAGCTGGAAACACCATATATTTT.